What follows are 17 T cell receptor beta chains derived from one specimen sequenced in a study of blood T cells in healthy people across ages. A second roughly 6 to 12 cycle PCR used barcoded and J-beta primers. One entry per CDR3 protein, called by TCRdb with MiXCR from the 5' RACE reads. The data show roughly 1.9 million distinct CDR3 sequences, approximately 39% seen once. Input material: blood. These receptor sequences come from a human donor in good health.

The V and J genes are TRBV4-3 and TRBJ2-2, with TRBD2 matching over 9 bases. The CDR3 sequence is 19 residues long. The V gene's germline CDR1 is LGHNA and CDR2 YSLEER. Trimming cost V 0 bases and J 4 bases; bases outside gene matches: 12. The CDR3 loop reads CASSQDNGGGAFGTGELFF. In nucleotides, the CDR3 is TGCGCCAGCAGCCAAGATAATGGCGGGGGGGCCTTCGGCACCGGGGAGCTGTTTTTT.

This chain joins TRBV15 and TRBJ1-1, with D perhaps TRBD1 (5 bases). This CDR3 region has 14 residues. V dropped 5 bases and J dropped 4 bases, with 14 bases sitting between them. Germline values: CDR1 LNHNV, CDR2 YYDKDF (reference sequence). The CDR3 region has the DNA TGTGCCACCAGCTTAAGGGGCAGTAGCACTGAAGCTTTCTTT. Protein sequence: CATSLRGSSTEAFF.

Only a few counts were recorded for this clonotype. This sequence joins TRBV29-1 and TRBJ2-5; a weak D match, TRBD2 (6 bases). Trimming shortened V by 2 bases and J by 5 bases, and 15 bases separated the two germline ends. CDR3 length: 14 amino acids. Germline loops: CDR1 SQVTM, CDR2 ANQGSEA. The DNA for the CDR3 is TGCAGCGTTGAATGGGTTACTAGCATGGAGACCCAGTACTTC. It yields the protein CSVEWVTSMETQYF.

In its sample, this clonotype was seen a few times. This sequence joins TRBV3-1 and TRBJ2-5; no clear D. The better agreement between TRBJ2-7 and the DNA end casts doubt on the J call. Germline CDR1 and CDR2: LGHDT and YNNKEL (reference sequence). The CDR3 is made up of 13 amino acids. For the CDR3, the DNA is TGTGCCAGCAGCCAAGATAATGCGTACGAGCAGTACTTC. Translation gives CASSQDNAYEQYF.

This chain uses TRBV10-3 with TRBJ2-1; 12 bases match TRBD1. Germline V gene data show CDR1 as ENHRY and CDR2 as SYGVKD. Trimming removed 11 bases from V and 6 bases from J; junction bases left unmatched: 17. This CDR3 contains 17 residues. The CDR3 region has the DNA TGTGCCTTACAACCCAACTCCGGGACAGGGGGCCCCAATGAGCAGTTCTTC. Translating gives CALQPNSGTGGPNEQFF.

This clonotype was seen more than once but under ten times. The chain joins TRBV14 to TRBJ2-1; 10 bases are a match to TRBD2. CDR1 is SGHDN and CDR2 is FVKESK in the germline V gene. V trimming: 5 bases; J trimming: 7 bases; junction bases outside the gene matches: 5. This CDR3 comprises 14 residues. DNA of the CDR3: TGTGCCAGCAGCATACTAGCGGGGAAAAATGAGCAGTTCTTC. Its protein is CASSILAGKNEQFF.

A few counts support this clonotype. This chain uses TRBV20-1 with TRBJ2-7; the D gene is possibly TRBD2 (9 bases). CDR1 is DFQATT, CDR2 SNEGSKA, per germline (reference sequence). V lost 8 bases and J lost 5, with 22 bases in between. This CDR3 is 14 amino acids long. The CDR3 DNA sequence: TGCAGTCCAAGCGGGGGGACAGGCAAAAACGAGCAGTACTTC. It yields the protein CSPSGGTGKNEQYF.

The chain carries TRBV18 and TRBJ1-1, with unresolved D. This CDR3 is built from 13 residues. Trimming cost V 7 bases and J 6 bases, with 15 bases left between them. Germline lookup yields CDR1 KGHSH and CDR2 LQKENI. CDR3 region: CASFTGPGAEAFF. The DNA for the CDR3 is TGTGCCAGCTTCACTGGACCTGGGGCTGAAGCTTTCTTT. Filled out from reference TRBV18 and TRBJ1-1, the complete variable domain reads NAGVMQNPRHLVRRRGQEARLRCSPMKGHSHVYWYRQLPEEGLKFMVYLQKENIIDESGMPKERFSAEFPKEGPSILRIQQVVRGDSAAYFCASFTGPGAEAFFGQGTRLTVV.

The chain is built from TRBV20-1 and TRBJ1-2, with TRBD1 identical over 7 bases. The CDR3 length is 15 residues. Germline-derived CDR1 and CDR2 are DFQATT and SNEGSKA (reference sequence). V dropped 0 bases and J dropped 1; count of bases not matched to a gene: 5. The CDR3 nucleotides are TGCAGTGCTAGAGATTATACAGGGGATAACTATGGCTACACCTTC. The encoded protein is CSARDYTGDNYGYTF.

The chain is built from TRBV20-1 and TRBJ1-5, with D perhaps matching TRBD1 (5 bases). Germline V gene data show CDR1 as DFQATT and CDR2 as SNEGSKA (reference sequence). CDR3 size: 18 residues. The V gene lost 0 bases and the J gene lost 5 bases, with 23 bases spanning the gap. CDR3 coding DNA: TGCAGTGCTAGAGATCGAATCCGGGCCGGGACCAGGGATCAGCCCCAGCATTTT. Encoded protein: CSARDRIRAGTRDQPQHF.

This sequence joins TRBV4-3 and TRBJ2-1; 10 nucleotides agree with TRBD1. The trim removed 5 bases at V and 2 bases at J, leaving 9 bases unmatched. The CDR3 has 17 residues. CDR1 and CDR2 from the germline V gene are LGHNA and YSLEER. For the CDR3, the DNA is TGCGCCAGCAGCTTACGAACCGGGACAGGGGCCTACAATGAGCAGTTCTTC. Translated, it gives CASSLRTGTGAYNEQFF.

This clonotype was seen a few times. CDR3 amino acids: CATSMDGDTQYF. The CDR3 DNA sequence: TGTGCCACCAGTATGGATGGAGATACGCAGTATTTT. The chain links TRBV24-1 to TRBJ2-3; D is uncertain. V lost 6 bases, J lost 5 bases, and 8 bases lay in between. Germline CDR1 is KGHDR and CDR2 is SFDVKD. The CDR3 covers 12 residues.

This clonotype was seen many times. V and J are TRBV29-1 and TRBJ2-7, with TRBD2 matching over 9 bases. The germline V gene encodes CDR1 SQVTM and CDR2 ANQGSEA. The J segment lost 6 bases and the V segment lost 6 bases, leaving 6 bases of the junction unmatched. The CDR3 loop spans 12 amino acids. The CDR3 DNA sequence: TGCAGCGTCACAAGCGGGGGGCTCGAGCAGTACTTC. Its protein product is CSVTSGGLEQYF.

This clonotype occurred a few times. The CDR3, as DNA: TGTGCCAGCAGCTTAGTCAGGGGGCTAAGTTCTGGGGCCAACGTCCTGACTTTC. This gives the protein CASSLVRGLSSGANVLTF. The J gene is TRBJ2-6, the V gene TRBV7-9, with 8 bases that match TRBD1. There are 18 residues in the CDR3. V shed 1 base, J shed 1 base, and the junction held 6 bases outside the gene matches. Germline CDR1 is SEHNR and CDR2 is FQNEAQ (reference sequence).

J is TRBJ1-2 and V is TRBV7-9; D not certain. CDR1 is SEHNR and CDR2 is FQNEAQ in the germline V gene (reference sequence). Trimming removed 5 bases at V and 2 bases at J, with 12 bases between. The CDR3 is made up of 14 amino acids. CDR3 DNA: TGTGCCAGCAGCCGCACAGTGGAGAACTATGGCTACACCTTC. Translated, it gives CASSRTVENYGYTF.

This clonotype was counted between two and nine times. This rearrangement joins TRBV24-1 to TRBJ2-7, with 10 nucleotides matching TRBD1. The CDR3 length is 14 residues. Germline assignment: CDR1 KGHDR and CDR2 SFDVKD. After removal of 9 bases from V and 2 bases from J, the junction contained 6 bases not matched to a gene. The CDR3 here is CATQGTGVPYEQYF. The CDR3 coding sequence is TGTGCCACCCAAGGGACAGGGGTCCCCTACGAGCAGTACTTC.

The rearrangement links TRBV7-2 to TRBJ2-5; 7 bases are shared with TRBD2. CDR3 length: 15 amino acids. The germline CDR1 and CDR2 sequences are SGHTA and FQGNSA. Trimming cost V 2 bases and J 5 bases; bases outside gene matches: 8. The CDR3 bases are TGTGCCAGCAGCTTATCTGGCGGGGGTTGGGAGACCCAGTACTTC. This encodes CASSLSGGGWETQYF.